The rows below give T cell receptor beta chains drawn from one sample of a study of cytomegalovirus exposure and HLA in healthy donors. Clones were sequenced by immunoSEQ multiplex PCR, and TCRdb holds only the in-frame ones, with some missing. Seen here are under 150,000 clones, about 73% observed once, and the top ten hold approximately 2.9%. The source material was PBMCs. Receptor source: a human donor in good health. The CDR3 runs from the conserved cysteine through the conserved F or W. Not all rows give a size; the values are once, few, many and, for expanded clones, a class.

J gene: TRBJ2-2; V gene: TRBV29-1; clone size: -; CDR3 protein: CSADRGSTGELFF
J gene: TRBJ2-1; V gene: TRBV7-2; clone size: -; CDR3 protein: CASSLGSSVPYNEQFF
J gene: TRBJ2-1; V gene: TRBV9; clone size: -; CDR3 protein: CASSATSVGGEQFF
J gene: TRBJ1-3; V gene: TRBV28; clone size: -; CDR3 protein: CASSSGGSGNTIYF
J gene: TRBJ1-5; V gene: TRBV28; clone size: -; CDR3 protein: CASSYRQGGQPQHF
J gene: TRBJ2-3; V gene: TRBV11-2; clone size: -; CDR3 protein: CASSSGGGRADTQYF
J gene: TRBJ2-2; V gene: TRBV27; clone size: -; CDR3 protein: CASSLAGGPTGELFF
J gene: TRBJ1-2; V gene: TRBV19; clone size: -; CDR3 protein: CASTRGGYYGYTF
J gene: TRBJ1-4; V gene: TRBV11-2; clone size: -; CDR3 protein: CASSSGTRDEKLFF
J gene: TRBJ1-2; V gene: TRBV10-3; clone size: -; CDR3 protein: CAISEEDYGYTF
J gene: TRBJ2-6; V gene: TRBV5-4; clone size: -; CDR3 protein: CASSLGGQGALGANVLTF
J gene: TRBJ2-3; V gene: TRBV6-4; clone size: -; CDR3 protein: CASSEKGTGGRDTQYF
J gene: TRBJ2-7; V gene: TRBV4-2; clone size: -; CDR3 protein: CASSQDPLRGSSYEQYF
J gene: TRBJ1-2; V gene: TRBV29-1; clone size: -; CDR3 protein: CRAGENYGYTF
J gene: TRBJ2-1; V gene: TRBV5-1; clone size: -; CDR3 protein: CASSSDRVGNEQFF
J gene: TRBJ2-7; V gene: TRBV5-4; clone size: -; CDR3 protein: CASSSPGGIRAYEQYF
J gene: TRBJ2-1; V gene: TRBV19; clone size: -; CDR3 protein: CASTLDGTGVIGEQFF
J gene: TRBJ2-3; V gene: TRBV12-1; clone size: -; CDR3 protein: CASSFPRTVTDTQYF
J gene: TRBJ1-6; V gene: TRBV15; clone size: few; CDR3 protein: CATSKGAFNSPLHF
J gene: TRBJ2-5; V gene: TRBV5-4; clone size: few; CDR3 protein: CASSLVGGASAQYF
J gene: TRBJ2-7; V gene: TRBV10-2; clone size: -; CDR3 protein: CASSARDRVPYEQYF
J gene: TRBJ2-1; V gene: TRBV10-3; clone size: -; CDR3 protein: CAISYMGQQFF
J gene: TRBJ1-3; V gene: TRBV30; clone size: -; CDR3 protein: CAWRTGSWDTIYF
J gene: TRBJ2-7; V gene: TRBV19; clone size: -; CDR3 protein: CASSIQRGGEQYF
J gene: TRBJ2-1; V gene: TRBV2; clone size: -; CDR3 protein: CASSGGSSSVSFHNEQFF
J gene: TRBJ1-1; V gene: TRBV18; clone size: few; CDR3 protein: CASSGTGTGYVAFF
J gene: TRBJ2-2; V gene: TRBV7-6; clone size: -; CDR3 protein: CASSLETDGELFF
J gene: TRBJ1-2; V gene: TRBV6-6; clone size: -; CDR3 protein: CASSYSHYGYTF
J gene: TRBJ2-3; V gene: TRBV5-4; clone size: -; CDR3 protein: CASSFRTAGTDTQYF
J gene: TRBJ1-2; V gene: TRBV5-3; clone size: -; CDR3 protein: CARSKAGQGARGYTF
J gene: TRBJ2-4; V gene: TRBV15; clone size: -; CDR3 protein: CATSRPIAVKNIQYF
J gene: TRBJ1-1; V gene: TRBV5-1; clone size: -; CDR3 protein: CASSLRRPNTEAFF
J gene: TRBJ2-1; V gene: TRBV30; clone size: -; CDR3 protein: CAWSTGLAGNEQFF
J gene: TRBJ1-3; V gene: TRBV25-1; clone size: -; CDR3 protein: CASSEYDRAGNTIYF
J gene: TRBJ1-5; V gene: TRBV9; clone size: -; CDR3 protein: CASSVGQINQPQHF
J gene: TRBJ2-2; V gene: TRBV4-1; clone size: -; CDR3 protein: CASSRLGQGRAGELFF
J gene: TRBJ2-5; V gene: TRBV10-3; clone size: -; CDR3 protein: CAITVGAGYETQYF
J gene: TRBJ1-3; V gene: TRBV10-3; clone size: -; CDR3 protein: CAGASTSGNTIYF
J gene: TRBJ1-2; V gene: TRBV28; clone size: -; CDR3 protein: CASSLDQGAGAGYGYTF
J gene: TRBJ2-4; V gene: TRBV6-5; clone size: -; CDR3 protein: CASSYSGLATGNIQYF
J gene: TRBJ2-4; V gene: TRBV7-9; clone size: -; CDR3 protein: CASSLRRTGENIQYF
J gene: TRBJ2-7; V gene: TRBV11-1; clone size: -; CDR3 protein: CASSSRGGSYEQYF
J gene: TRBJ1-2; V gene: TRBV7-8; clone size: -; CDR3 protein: CASSPGTGRADYGYTF
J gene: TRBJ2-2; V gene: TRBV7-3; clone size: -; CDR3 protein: CASSLAGGTGELFF
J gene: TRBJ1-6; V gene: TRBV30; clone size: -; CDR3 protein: CAWGGQGNNSPLHF
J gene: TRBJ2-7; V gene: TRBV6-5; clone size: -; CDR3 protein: CASSYSRVGGEQYF
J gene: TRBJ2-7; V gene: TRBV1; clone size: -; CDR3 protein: CTSSQGVAGREQYF
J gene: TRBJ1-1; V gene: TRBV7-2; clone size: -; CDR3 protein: CASSLAQGGGGAFF
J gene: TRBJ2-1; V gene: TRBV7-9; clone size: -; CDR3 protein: CASRGGLAGVREQFF
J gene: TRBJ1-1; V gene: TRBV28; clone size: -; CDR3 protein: CASRAQGASAFF
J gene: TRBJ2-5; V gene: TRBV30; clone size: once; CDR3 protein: CAWSVPGSETQYF
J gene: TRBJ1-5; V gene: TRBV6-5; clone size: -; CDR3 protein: CASSDRGRNQPQHF
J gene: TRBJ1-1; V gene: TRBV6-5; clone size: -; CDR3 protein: CASSIGEGTEAFF
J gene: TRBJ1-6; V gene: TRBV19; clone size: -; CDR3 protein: CASSIGTGGADSPLHF
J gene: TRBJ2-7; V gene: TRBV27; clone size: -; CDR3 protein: CASSTGILVYEQYF
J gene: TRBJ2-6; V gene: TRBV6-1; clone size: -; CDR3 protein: CASSEPNKGAGANVLTF